This TCR beta chain emerged from a study of blood T cell repertoires in COVID-19. Study information: In each case, the material was cDNA or gDNA derived from T cells, B-cell-depleted T cells, or PBMCs.

The protocol was immunoSEQ multiplex PCR, while the TCRdb copy is restricted to in-frame clones and leaves out a portion. The sample includes under 250,000 clones, approximately 88% seen only once; the top ten take 2% to 3%. This clone came up once. Participants were placed into cohorts based on the clinical history they reported. V was clipped by 3 bases and J by 0 bases, with 6 bases between them. CDR1 is SGHNT and CDR2 is YENEEA in the germline V gene. The CDR3 is 13 residues long. The chain has TRBV11-3 and TRBJ2-7; D perhaps matches TRBD1 (5 bases). This TCR was recovered from a young woman with acute COVID-19. Specimen: PBMCs or T cells enriched from blood (not recorded which). The CDR3 is CASSFQGSYEQYF. DNA for the CDR3: TGTGCCAGCAGCTTTCAGGGCTCCTACGAGCAGTACTTC.